These 22 T cell receptor beta chains were all obtained from the same sample, sequenced in a study of a mutant IDH1 vaccine in newly diagnosed glioma. This table comes from immunoSEQ multiplex PCR, and its TCRdb copy is limited to in-frame clones, with some not included. The sample contains tens of thousands of clones, roughly four fifths of which appear only once. Time point reported: baseline, week 1 (first vaccination visit). This sample's treatment: pre-vaccination baseline after standard-of-care therapy. The sample in question was PBMCs, obtained from a glioma patient treated with radiotherapy, temozolomide or both. All receptors derive from a woman aged 45-59 years with glioma.

The chain carries TRBV4-2 and TRBJ2-2; 10 nucleotides line up with TRBD2. V gave up 0 bases and J gave up 8 bases; unmatched junction bases: 9. Germline CDR1 is LGHNA and CDR2 is YNFKEQ. This CDR3 region has 17 residues. The CDR3 loop is CASSQDISGGASGELFF. The CDR3 region has the DNA TGTGCCAGCAGCCAAGATATCAGCGGGGGGGCGTCGGGGGAGCTGTTTTTT.

With respect to this clone: This specimen includes other DNA sequences encoding the same CDR3. The chain carries TRBV7-2 and TRBJ1-6; TRBD1 matches 7 bases. The junction had 2 bases not matched to a gene; V was cut back by 3 bases and J by 3 bases. The CDR3 extends over 15 amino acids. Germline CDR1 is SGHTA and CDR2 is FQGNSA. The CDR3 nucleotides read TGTGCCAGCAGCTTCCGGGACAGCTATAATTCACCCCTCCACTTT. This sequence encodes CASSFRDSYNSPLHF.

The gene calls are TRBV6-6 and TRBJ2-7; D perhaps matches TRBD2 (6 bases). Looked up from germline, CDR1 is MNHNY and CDR2 is SVGAGI (reference sequence). CDR3 length: 12 amino acids. Trimming stripped 6 bases from V and 7 bases from J, with 13 bases between. CDR3 sequence: CASRGGAGEQYF. The CDR3 nucleotides read TGTGCCAGCAGGGGGGGAGCGGGTGAGCAGTACTTC.

J is TRBJ1-1 and V is TRBV25-1; perhaps TRBD1 as D (6 bases). CDR3 length: 11 residues. The germline V gene has CDR1 MGHDK and CDR2 SYGVNS. V gave up 6 bases and J gave up 11 bases, with 13 bases separating them. CDR3 amino acids: CASSLQGGAFF. The CDR3 bases are TGTGCCAGCAGCCTACAGGGTGGGGCTTTCTTT.

A remark on this clone: No conserved phenylalanine or tryptophan ends this CDR3, so it is likely a read error. The chain combines TRBV19 with TRBJ1-2, with 10 bases matching TRBD1. With 6 bases clipped from V and 8 bases from J, the junction kept 12 bases outside the gene matches. Germline values: CDR1 LNHDA, CDR2 SQIVND (reference sequence). The length of the CDR3 is 15 residues. The CDR3 here is CASRKETGGAYGYTS. Written as DNA, the CDR3 is TGTGCCAGTAGAAAGGAGACAGGGGGCGCATACGGCTACACCTCC.

The V call is TRBV28, the J call TRBJ1-3; no clear D. Trimming shortened V by 5 bases and J by 3 bases, and 14 bases separated the two germline ends. The germline V gene encodes CDR1 MDHEN and CDR2 SYDVKM. The CDR3 is 15 amino acids. CDR3 in DNA: TGTGCCAGCAGTCCCCGGACGTTGGGTGGAAACACCATATATTTT. It is translated as CASSPRTLGGNTIYF.

This clone is labeled medium-sized. The chain uses TRBV28 and TRBJ1-4, with D perhaps matching TRBD1 (6 bases). The V gene lost 1 base and the J gene lost 4 bases, with 10 bases spanning the gap. CDR1 and CDR2 (germline): MDHEN, SYDVKM. This CDR3 has 15 residues. The CDR3, as DNA: TGTGCCAGCAGTTTATTAGGGGGGGTTAATGAAAAACTGTTTTTT. This translates into CASSLLGGVNEKLFF.

The V call is TRBV27, the J call TRBJ1-1; no reliable D call. In germline, CDR1 is MNHEY, CDR2 SMNVEV (reference sequence). The CDR3 extends over 14 amino acids. V was trimmed by 10 bases and J by 0 bases, leaving 15 bases between them. CDR3 protein: CATMRSPMNTEAFF. In nucleotides, the CDR3 is TGTGCCACCATGAGGTCTCCCATGAACACTGAAGCTTTCTTT.

The V call is TRBV6-1, the J call TRBJ2-1, with 7 bases lining up with TRBD1. There are 12 residues in the CDR3. The germline CDR1 and CDR2 sequences are MNHNS and SASEGT. Unmatched junction bases numbered 5, after V lost 8 bases and J lost 7 bases. The DNA for the CDR3 is TGTGCCAGCCCCCGGGACAGTAATGAGCAGTTCTTC. It specifies CASPRDSNEQFF.

The chain is built from TRBV5-5 and TRBJ1-2, with D possibly matching TRBD1 (5 bases). The V and J ends lost 0 bases and 8 bases respectively, with 14 bases between them. The V gene's germline CDR1 is SGHKS and CDR2 YYEKEE (reference sequence). This CDR3 contains 14 residues. CDR3 in amino acids: CASSLDIGTRGYTF. CDR3 DNA sequence: TGTGCCAGCAGCTTGGATATAGGGACGAGGGGCTACACCTTC.

The CDR3 coding sequence is TGTGCCAGCAGCCCAGGGACAGGGTCAGCTAATGAAAAACTGTTTTTT. This sequence encodes CASSPGTGSANEKLFF. This chain joins TRBV7-9 and TRBJ1-4; TRBD1 aligns across 9 bases. This CDR3 region has 16 residues. V shed 5 bases and J 3 bases; nucleotides not matched to a gene: 7. CDR1 SEHNR and CDR2 FQNEAQ come from the germline V gene (reference sequence).

J is TRBJ1-2 and V is TRBV27, with TRBD1 matching over 10 bases. The CDR3 totals 15 residues. V gave up 5 bases and J gave up 4 bases; unmatched junction bases: 7. Germline V gene data show CDR1 as MNHEY and CDR2 as SMNVEV (reference sequence). The CDR3 coding sequence is TGTGCCAGCAGTCCCCGACAGGGGGCTGCCTATGGCTACACCTTC. Translation: CASSPRQGAAYGYTF.

Here the CDR3 DNA reads TGCGCCAGCAGCTCCGGACAGGGGGATCGGTCGGGGGAGCAGTACTTC. It encodes CASSSGQGDRSGEQYF. The gene calls are TRBV5-1 and TRBJ2-7; 10 positions match TRBD1. CDR1 and CDR2 (germline): SGHRS, YFSETQ. The CDR3 has 16 amino acids. V trimming: 3 bases; J trimming: 7 bases; junction bases outside the gene matches: 13. The whole variable domain, filled in from reference TRBV5-1 and TRBJ2-7, reads KAGVTQTPRYLIKTRGQQVTLSCSPISGHRSVSWYQQTPGQGLQFLFEYFSETQRNKGNFPGRFSGRQFSNSRSEMNVSTLELGDSALYLCASSSGQGDRSGEQYFGPGTRLTVT.

The rearrangement uses TRBV6-1 and TRBJ2-2; TRBD1 matches 7 bases. The CDR3 length is 13 residues. Trimming cost V 6 bases and J 8 bases; bases outside gene matches: 6. Germline V gene lookup returns CDR1 MNHNS and CDR2 SASEGT. This CDR3 reads CASRGQIVGELFF. The CDR3 bases are TGTGCCAGCAGGGGACAGATTGTAGGGGAGCTGTTTTTT.

The chain recombines TRBV13 with TRBJ2-7, with D perhaps being TRBD1 or TRBD2 (5 bases each). The CDR3 loop spans 13 amino acids. V was trimmed by 3 bases and J by 2 bases, leaving 8 bases between them. Per germline, CDR1 PRHDT and CDR2 FYEKMQ (reference sequence). The CDR3 sequence is CASSLRGTYEQYF. CDR3 nucleotide sequence: TGTGCCAGCAGCTTGAGGGGAACCTACGAGCAGTACTTC.

The chain is built from TRBV7-8 and TRBJ1-4; D perhaps matches TRBD1 (6 bases). Trimming shortened V by 0 bases and J by 7 bases, and 12 bases separated the two germline ends. Germline values: CDR1 SGHVS, CDR2 FQNEAQ. The CDR3 runs 15 residues. The CDR3, as DNA: TGTGCCAGCAGCTTAGCTACAGGGTCTCGTGAAAAACTGTTTTTT. Its protein is CASSLATGSREKLFF.

J is TRBJ2-5 and V is TRBV10-1; 10 nucleotides agree with TRBD1. The germline V gene has CDR1 WNHNN and CDR2 SYGVQD (reference sequence). This CDR3 is 15 amino acids long. Trimming at V came to 0 bases and at J to 5 bases, leaving 3 bases not matched to a gene. In DNA, the CDR3 is TGCGCCAGCAGTGAGTCGACAGGGGGCGCGGAGACCCAGTACTTC. Its protein is CASSESTGGAETQYF.

The chain links TRBV30 to TRBJ2-7; possibly TRBD2 for D (5 bases). V was cut by 2 bases and J by 5 bases, with 19 bases left in between. CDR1 is GTSNPN, CDR2 SVGIG, per germline (reference sequence). The CDR3 has 15 residues. Here the CDR3 DNA reads TGTGCCTGGAGTCCGATACAGAGGGTAACACACGAGCAGTACTTC. This encodes CAWSPIQRVTHEQYF. The full variable domain, rest sourced from reference TRBV30 and TRBJ2-7, is SQTIHQWPATLVQPVGSPLSLECTVEGTSNPNLYWYRQAAGRGLQLLFYSVGIGQISSEVPQNLSASRPQDRQFILSSKKLLLSDSGFYLCAWSPIQRVTHEQYFGPGTRLTVT.

V is TRBV5-4 and J is TRBJ2-7; 7 bases are a match to TRBD1. V shed 3 bases and J 3 bases; nucleotides not matched to a gene: 9. Per the germline V gene, CDR1 is SGHNT and CDR2 is YYREEE (reference sequence). The CDR3 runs to 15 residues. CDR3: CASSSGQERFYEQYF. The DNA for the CDR3 is TGTGCCAGCAGCTCCGGACAGGAACGCTTCTACGAGCAGTACTTC.

The chain joins TRBV12-1 to TRBJ2-3; the table's D call of TRBD1 was not tested on the DNA. TRBV12-1 counts as a pseudogene. This CDR3 contains 15 residues. The CDR3 nucleotides read TGTGCCAGCAGCAGGACAGGGATTGAGACAGATACGCAGTATTTT. It specifies CASSRTGIETDTQYF.

The chain recombines TRBV5-1 with TRBJ1-1, with a possible D match to TRBD1 (6 bases). The length of the CDR3 is 16 residues. Trimming removed 4 bases from V and 3 bases from J, with 19 bases in between. Germline CDR1 SGHRS, CDR2 YFSETQ. DNA for the CDR3: TGCGCCAGCAGCCCCGGACACACAGGGTCGCACACTGAAGCTTTCTTT. Encoded protein: CASSPGHTGSHTEAFF.

The V gene is TRBV10-3, the J gene TRBJ2-3; 8 bases line up with TRBD2. This CDR3 spans 15 amino acids. The V segment lost 4 bases and the J segment 0 bases; nucleotides outside the gene matches: 3. The germline V gene has CDR1 ENHRY and CDR2 SYGVKD. CDR3 sequence reads: CAISVSGDSTDTQYF. The DNA of the CDR3 is TGTGCCATCAGTGTTAGCGGGGATAGCACAGATACGCAGTATTTT.